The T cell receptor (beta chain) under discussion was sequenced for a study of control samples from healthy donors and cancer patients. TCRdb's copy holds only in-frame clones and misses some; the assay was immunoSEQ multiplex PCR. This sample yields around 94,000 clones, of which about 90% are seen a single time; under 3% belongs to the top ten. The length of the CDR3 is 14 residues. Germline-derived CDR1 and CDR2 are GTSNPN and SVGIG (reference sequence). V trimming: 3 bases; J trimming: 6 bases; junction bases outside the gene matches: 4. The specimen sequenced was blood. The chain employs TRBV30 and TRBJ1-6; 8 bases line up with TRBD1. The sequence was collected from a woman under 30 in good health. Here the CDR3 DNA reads TGTGCCTGGAGCCTCGGACAGGGTAATTCACCCCTCCACTTT. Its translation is CAWSLGQGNSPLHF.